This is a list of T cell receptor beta chains from one sample in a study of regulatory T cells in long-lasting Graves disease. From the multiplex PCR reads, TCRdb called clonotypes with MiXCR, one entry per CDR3 protein. The table has about 310,000 distinct CDR3 sequences, about 18% seen once; the top ten hold more than 30%. Sequenced here: peripheral blood mononuclear cells (PBMCs), sampled at new diagnosis, from a patient treated with antithyroid drugs. The receptors here all came from a female donor with Graves disease. The CDR3 runs from the conserved cysteine through the conserved F or W. The D gene is left open where the match is weak. Rows give clone size only sometimes, using once, few, many, or a class for an expanded clone.

J | D | size | V | CDR3 | DNA
TRBJ1-1 | . | many | TRBV5-1 | CASSLTVSNTEAFF | TGCGCCAGCAGCTTAACAGTATCGAACACTGAAGCTTTCTTT
TRBJ2-4 | . | . | TRBV20-1 | CSARRDIQYF | TGCAGTGCTAGGCGGGACATTCAGTACTTC
TRBJ2-7 | TRBD2 | many | TRBV12-3/TRBV12-4 | CASSLGGLVDEQYF | TGTGCCAGCAGTTTAGGGGGACTAGTCGACGAGCAGTACTTC
TRBJ1-6 | . | many | TRBV15 | CATSRWVRDNSPLHF | TGTGCCACCTCACGATGGGTGAGAGATAATTCACCCCTCCACTTT
TRBJ2-1 | . | many | TRBV28 | CASSLWAGAVLSQFF | TGTGCCAGCAGTTTATGGGCAGGGGCCGTTTTATCGCAGTTCTTC
TRBJ2-7 | TRBD2 | . | TRBV30 | CARAGSGGSYEQYF | TGTGCCCGGGCTGGTAGCGGGGGATCCTACGAGCAGTACTTC
TRBJ2-3 | . | many | TRBV15 | CATSRSRDQYTDTQYF | TGTGCCACCAGCAGGTCCAGGGATCAATACACAGATACGCAGTATTTT
TRBJ1-3 | . | many | TRBV7-9 | CASSKRQTGTIYF | TGTGCCAGCAGCAAGCGACAGACGGGCACCATATATTTT
TRBJ2-5 | . | many | TRBV5-1 | CASSLGQGQTQYF | TGCGCCAGCAGCTTAGGGCAGGGTCAGACCCAGTACTTC
TRBJ1-3 | . | many | TRBV19 | CASSGPGDGNTIYF | TGTGCCAGTAGTGGACCGGGAGACGGAAACACCATATATTTT
TRBJ2-3 | TRBD1 | many | TRBV20-1 | CSARDRGRGDTQYF | TGCAGTGCTAGGGACAGGGGGCGCGGAGATACGCAGTATTTT
TRBJ1-2 | . | many | TRBV20-1 | CSARDSRTDYGYTF | TGCAGTGCTAGAGATTCTCGGACGGACTATGGCTACACCTTC
TRBJ1-3 | . | many | TRBV6-1 | CAGRPGSSGNTIYF | TGTGCCGGTAGGCCAGGGAGCTCTGGAAACACCATATATTTT
TRBJ1-1 | TRBD1 | . | TRBV27 | CASRPDRVSRAFF | TGTGCCAGCAGACCTGACAGGGTTTCTCGAGCTTTCTTT
TRBJ2-7 | . | . | TRBV5-6 | CASSLVSGVFSYEQYF | TGTGCCAGCAGCTTGGTCTCCGGGGTCTTTTCCTACGAGCAGTACTTC
TRBJ2-5 | . | . | TRBV7-9 | CASSPSGGLKMQETQYF | TGTGCCAGCAGCCCAAGTGGGGGACTCAAGATGCAAGAGACCCAGTACTTC
TRBJ2-5 | TRBD1 | many | TRBV28 | CASSLFRDRGHQETQYF | TGTGCCAGCAGTTTATTCCGGGACAGGGGCCACCAAGAGACCCAGTACTTC
TRBJ1-1 | . | many | TRBV2 | CASGGGGNTEAFF | TGTGCCAGCGGGGGGGGGGGGAACACTGAAGCTTTCTTT
TRBJ2-2 | TRBD2 | many | TRBV2 | CASRGGPGELFF | TGTGCCAGCAGGGGAGGGCCCGGGGAGCTGTTTTTT
TRBJ2-5 | TRBD1 | few | TRBV11-1 | CASARDRGSETQYF | TGTGCCAGCGCTAGGGACAGGGGATCGGAGACCCAGTACTTC
TRBJ1-2 | . | many | TRBV6-5 | CASSYGEDGSYGYTF | TGTGCCAGCAGTTACGGGGAGGACGGTAGCTATGGCTACACCTTC
TRBJ2-7 | TRBD2 | many | TRBV2 | CASSAGLAGPYEQYF | TGTGCCAGCAGTGCGGGACTAGCGGGACCCTACGAGCAGTACTTC
TRBJ1-1 | TRBD1 | many | TRBV19 | CASPAPRDRVNTEAFF | TGTGCCAGCCCCGCCCCGAGGGACAGGGTGAACACTGAAGCTTTCTTT
TRBJ2-7 | TRBD2 | many | TRBV13 | CASRTRASGPYEQYF | TGTGCCAGCCGGACCCGCGCTAGCGGACCCTACGAGCAGTACTTC
TRBJ2-7 | . | many | TRBV12-3/TRBV12-4 | CASSPAFHEQYF | TGTGCCAGCAGCCCCGCCTTCCACGAGCAGTACTTC
TRBJ2-4 | TRBD1 | many | TRBV7-9 | CASSIQSGQGQNIQYF | TGTGCCAGCAGCATCCAATCGGGACAGGGACAAAACATTCAGTACTTC
TRBJ1-1 | . | few | TRBV25-1 | CASKAGPIGDTEAFF | TGTGCCAGCAAGGCGGGCCCCATAGGGGACACTGAAGCTTTCTTT
TRBJ2-5 | TRBD1 | many | TRBV20-1 | CSAGAGGSETQYF | TGCAGTGCTGGCGCAGGGGGCTCGGAGACCCAGTACTTC
TRBJ2-4 | . | few | TRBV20-1 | CSARELDFKNIQYF | TGCAGTGCTAGAGAACTAGATTTCAAAAACATTCAGTACTTC
TRBJ2-3 | TRBD1 | many | TRBV3-1 | CASGRRSGQGVDTQYF | TGTGCCAGCGGCCGACGGTCGGGACAGGGGGTCGATACGCAGTATTTT
TRBJ2-3 | . | many | TRBV6-2/TRBV6-3 | CASRGGGTDTQYF | TGTGCCAGCAGAGGGGGGGGCACAGATACGCAGTATTTT
TRBJ2-4 | TRBD1 | many | TRBV12-5 | CASGFLGQQNIQYF | TGTGCTAGTGGTTTTTTGGGACAGCAAAACATTCAGTACTTC
TRBJ2-3 | . | many | TRBV11-3 | CASSLVGDTQYF | TGTGCCAGCAGCTTAGTAGGAGATACGCAGTATTTT
TRBJ2-1 | . | many | TRBV3-1 | CASSQSQSYNEQFF | TGTGCCAGCAGCCAGAGTCAGAGCTACAATGAGCAGTTCTTC
TRBJ2-1 | . | once | TRBV12-5 | CASGLELVRDRGSNEQFF | TGTGCTAGTGGTTTGGAGTTAGTGCGGGACCGGGGGAGCAATGAGCAGTTCTTC
TRBJ1-1 | . | many | TRBV7-3 | CASSLSPGNTEAFF | TGTGCCAGCAGCTTGTCCCCGGGGAACACTGAAGCTTTCTTT
TRBJ2-3 | TRBD2 | many | TRBV5-8 | CASIFSGRSWDTQYF | TGTGCCAGCATCTTTAGCGGGAGATCTTGGGATACGCAGTATTTT
TRBJ1-2 | . | many | TRBV19 | CATNTGTPNYGYTF | TGTGCCACCAACACCGGGACACCGAACTATGGCTACACCTTC
TRBJ2-7 | TRBD1 | . | TRBV30 | CAWSPWTGGSYEQYF | TGTGCCTGGAGTCCTTGGACAGGGGGCTCCTACGAGCAGTACTTC
TRBJ1-2 | . | few | TRBV30 | CAWSVLSYGYTF | TGTGCCTGGAGTGTCCTATCCTATGGCTACACCTTC
TRBJ2-2 | . | many | TRBV27 | CASSSPPNTDRRGGELFF | TGTGCCAGCAGTTCCCCCCCCAATACTGACAGGAGGGGCGGGGAGCTGTTTTTT
TRBJ2-7 | . | few | TRBV29-1 | CSVEAFSGLSSYEQYF | TGCAGCGTTGAAGCCTTTAGCGGCTTGAGCTCCTACGAGCAGTACTTC
TRBJ2-1 | TRBD2 | many | TRBV10-3 | CAISESGLAGEPFF | TGTGCCATCAGTGAGTCGGGACTAGCGGGAGAGCCGTTCTTC
TRBJ2-7 | TRBD2 | . | TRBV2 | CASNDNIAGVTYEQYF | TGTGCCAGCAACGACAATATAGCGGGCGTCACTTACGAGCAGTACTTC
TRBJ2-7 | . | many | TRBV29-1 | CSVIQGYEQYF | TGCAGCGTTATACAGGGTTACGAGCAGTACTTC
TRBJ2-7 | TRBD1 | few | TRBV20-1 | CSANSRQGASYEQYF | TGCAGTGCTAACAGCCGACAGGGGGCTTCCTACGAGCAGTACTTC
TRBJ2-5 | . | . | TRBV2 | CAGSSEHLGETQYF | TGTGCCGGCTCTAGTGAACACCTCGGGGAGACCCAGTACTTC
TRBJ1-4 | . | . | TRBV6-9 | CASSYDGTPWGEKLFF | TGTGCCAGCAGTTACGACGGGACCCCATGGGGTGAAAAACTGTTTTTT
TRBJ2-1 | . | few | TRBV20-1 | CSAGALEGSYNEQFF | TGCAGTGCTGGAGCCCTTGAGGGCTCCTACAATGAGCAGTTCTTC
TRBJ2-1 | TRBD2 | many | TRBV2 | CASRRLAGGKGEQFF | TGTGCCAGCAGGAGACTAGCGGGAGGAAAGGGTGAGCAGTTCTTC
TRBJ1-2 | . | . | TRBV9 | CASSRSGDGYTF | TGTGCCAGCAGCCGGTCGGGGGATGGCTACACCTTC
TRBJ2-7 | TRBD1 | many | TRBV6-5 | CASSYSQGAYEQYF | TGTGCCAGCAGTTACTCGCAGGGGGCCTACGAGCAGTACTTC
TRBJ1-1 | TRBD1 | many | TRBV6-2/TRBV6-3 | CASNLQGGTEAFF | TGTGCCAGCAACCTACAGGGGGGCACTGAAGCTTTCTTT
TRBJ2-1 | TRBD2 | many | TRBV12-3/TRBV12-4 | CASSLSAGVDGQFF | TGTGCCAGCAGTTTATCAGCGGGAGTTGATGGGCAGTTCTTC
TRBJ2-1 | . | . | TRBV10-3 | CAISGDPANEQFF | TGTGCCATCAGTGGGGACCCGGCCAATGAGCAGTTCTTC
TRBJ2-7 | . | few | TRBV19 | CASRSVGTEQYF | TGTGCCAGTAGATCCGTCGGGACCGAGCAGTACTTC